In its sample, the clone carrying this T cell receptor (beta chain) was seen a few times. The data are from a study of PD-1 blockade in mismatch repair-deficient tumors. V was trimmed by 6 bases and J by 4 bases, leaving 12 bases between them. Germline V gives CDR1 MNHEY, CDR2 SMNVEV (reference sequence). This CDR3 has 14 residues. Some clones are missing from TCRdb's copy, which holds only in-frame ones; the method was immunoSEQ multiplex PCR. Of about 16,000 clones listed, 84% were seen once; the top ten hold about a sixth. The receptor's source is an adult with mismatch repair-deficient cancer. The chain has TRBV27 and TRBJ1-4, with D possibly being TRBD1 (6 bases). The specimen comprised PBMCs, sampled before pembrolizumab treatment. The CDR3 DNA sequence: TGTGCCAGCAGACAGAACAGGGATAATGAAAAACTGTTTTTT. This translates into CASRQNRDNEKLFF.